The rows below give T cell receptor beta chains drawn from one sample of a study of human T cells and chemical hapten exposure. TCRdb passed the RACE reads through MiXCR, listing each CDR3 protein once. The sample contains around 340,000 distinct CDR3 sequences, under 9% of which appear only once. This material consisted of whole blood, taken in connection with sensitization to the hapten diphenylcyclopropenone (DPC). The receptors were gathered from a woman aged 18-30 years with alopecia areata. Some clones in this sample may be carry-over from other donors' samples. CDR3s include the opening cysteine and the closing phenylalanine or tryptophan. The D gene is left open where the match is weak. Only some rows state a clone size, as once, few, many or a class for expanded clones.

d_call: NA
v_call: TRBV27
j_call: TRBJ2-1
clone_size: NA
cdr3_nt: TGTGCCAGCAGTCATTACGACGAGGGGGGAGAGTTCTTC
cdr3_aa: CASSHYDEGGEFF

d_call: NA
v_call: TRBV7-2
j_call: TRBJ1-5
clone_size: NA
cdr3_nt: TGTGCCAGCAGCTTAGCGGGAGACAGTTCTCAGCCCCAGCATTTT
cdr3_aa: CASSLAGDSSQPQHF

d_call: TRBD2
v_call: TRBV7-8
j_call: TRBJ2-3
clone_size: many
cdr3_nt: TGTGCCAGCAGCCTCCACACCGAACTAGCGGCTAGCACAGATACGCAGTATTTT
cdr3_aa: CASSLHTELAASTDTQYF

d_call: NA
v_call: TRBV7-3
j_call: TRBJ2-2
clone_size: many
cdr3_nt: TGTGCCAGCAGCTTTATGGGGGCGCGAGACACCGGGGAGCTGTTTTTT
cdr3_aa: CASSFMGARDTGELFF

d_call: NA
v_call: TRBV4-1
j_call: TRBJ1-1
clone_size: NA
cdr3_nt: TGCGCCAGCAGCCAAGTCAGGCTCGGCGGGGCGCCGAACACTGAAGCTTTCTTT
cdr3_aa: CASSQVRLGGAPNTEAFF

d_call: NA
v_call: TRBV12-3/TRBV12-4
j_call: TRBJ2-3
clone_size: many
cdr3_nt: TGTGCTTCTTCGGGGGACACAGATACGCAGTATTTT
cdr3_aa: CASSGDTDTQYF

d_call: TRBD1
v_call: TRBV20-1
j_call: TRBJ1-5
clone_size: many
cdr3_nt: TGCAGTGCTAGAGATGGGAGAAGACAGGGGGGCAATCAGCCCCAGCATTTT
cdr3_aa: CSARDGRRQGGNQPQHF

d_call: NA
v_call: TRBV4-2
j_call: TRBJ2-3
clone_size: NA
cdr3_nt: TGTGCCAGCAGCCAACCTGCCCTCACAGATACGCAGTATTTT
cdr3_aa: CASSQPALTDTQYF

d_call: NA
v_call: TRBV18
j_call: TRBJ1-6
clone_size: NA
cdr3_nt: TGTGCCAGCTCACCAACAGGGACTATGGCTAGTAATTCACCCCTCCACTTT
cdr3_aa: CASSPTGTMASNSPLHF

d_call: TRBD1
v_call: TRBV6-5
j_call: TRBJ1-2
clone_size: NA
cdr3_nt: TGTGCCAGCAGTACACAGGGGGCGAACTATGGCTACACCTTC
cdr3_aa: CASSTQGANYGYTF

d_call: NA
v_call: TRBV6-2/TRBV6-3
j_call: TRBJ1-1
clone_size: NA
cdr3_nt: TGTGCCAGCAGTGGACGGGGACATCTGAACACTGAAGCTTTCTTT
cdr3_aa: CASSGRGHLNTEAFF

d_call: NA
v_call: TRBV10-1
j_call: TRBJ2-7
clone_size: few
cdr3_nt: TGCGCCAGCACCTTAGGCGGCGACCAGTACTTC
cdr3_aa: CASTLGGDQYF

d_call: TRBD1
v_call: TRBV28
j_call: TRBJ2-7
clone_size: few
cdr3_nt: TGTGCCAGCAAGGGGACAGGGGGCTTCTACGAGCAGTACTTC
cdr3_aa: CASKGTGGFYEQYF

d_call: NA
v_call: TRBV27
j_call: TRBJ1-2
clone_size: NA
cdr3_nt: TGTGCCAGCAGTTTACGGCCCCGGACCTCTATGGCTGGGTATGGCTACACCTTC
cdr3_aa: CASSLRPRTSMAGYGYTF

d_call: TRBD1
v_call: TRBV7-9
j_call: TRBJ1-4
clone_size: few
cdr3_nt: TGTGCCAGCAGCTTATCCGGGACAGTAGATGAAAAACTGTTTTTT
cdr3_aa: CASSLSGTVDEKLFF

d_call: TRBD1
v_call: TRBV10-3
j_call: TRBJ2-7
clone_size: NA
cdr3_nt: TGTGCCATCAGTGAGTCGGGGGCAGGGGGACCCTACGAGCAGTACTTC
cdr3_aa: CAISESGAGGPYEQYF

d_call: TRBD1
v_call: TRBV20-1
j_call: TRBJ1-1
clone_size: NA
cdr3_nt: TGCAGTGCTAAGGGACAGGGAATGAACACTGAAGCTTTCTTT
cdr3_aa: CSAKGQGMNTEAFF

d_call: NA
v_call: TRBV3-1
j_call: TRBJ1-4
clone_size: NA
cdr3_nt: TGTGCCAGCAGCCACTCCGGGACGGCTAATGAAAAACTGTTTTTT
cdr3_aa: CASSHSGTANEKLFF

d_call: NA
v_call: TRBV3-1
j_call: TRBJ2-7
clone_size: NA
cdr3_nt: TGTGCCAGCAGCCAGTACGACCTGGGGGAGCAGTACTTC
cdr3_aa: CASSQYDLGEQYF

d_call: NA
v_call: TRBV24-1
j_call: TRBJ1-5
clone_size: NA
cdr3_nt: TGTGCCACCAGCGAAACAGGTAGCCAGCCCCAGCATTTT
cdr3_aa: CATSETGSQPQHF

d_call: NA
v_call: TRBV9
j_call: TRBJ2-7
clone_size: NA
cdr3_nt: TGTGCCAGCAGCCCTAGGACGAGCTCCTACGAGCAGTACTTC
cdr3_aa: CASSPRTSSYEQYF

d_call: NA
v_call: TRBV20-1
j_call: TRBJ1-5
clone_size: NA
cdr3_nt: TGCAGTGCTAGCAATAGCAATCAGCCCCAGCATTTT
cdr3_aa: CSASNSNQPQHF

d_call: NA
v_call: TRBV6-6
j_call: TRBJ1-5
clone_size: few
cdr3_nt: TGTGCCAGCACCCCCCGCGGTGACAATCAGCCCCAGCATTTT
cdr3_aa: CASTPRGDNQPQHF

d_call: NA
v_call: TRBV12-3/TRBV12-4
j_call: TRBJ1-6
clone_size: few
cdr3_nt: TGTGCCAGCAGTTTGGGGGGTCATTCACCCCTCCACTTT
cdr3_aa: CASSLGGHSPLHF

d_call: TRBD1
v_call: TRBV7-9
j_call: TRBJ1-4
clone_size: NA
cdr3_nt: TGTGCCAGCAGCTTCGGGACAGGGGCAGGAGAAGAAAAACTGTTTTTT
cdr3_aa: CASSFGTGAGEEKLFF

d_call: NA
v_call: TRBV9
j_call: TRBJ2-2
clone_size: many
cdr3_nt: TGTGCCAGCAGCGTAGGGCTGCCTGCGAACACCGGGGAGCTGTTTTTT
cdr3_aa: CASSVGLPANTGELFF

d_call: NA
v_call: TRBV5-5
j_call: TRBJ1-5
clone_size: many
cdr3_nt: TGTGCCAGCAGCTTGGCCCATAATCAGCCCCAGCATTTT
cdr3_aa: CASSLAHNQPQHF

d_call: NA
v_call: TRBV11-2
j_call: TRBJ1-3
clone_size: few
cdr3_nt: TGTGCCAGCAGCTTAGAGTCGGCCCGACGGGCAAACACCATATATTTT
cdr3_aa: CASSLESARRANTIYF

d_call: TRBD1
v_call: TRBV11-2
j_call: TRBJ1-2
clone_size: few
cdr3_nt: TGTGCCAGCAGATTTACAGGGGGCCACGACTCTTATGGCTACACCTTC
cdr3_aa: CASRFTGGHDSYGYTF

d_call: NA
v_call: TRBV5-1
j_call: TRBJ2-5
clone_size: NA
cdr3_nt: TGCGCCAGCAGCTTGGAGGGGCAGGTAGGCGAGACCCAGTACTTC
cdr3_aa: CASSLEGQVGETQYF

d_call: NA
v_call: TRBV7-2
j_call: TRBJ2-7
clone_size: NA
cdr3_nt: TGTGCCAGCAGCAGAGACAGTCACGAGCAGTACTTC
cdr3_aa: CASSRDSHEQYF

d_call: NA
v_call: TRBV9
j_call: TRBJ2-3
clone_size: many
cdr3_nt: TGTGCCAGCAGCGTAGGACAGGTCACAGATACGCAGTATTTT
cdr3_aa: CASSVGQVTDTQYF

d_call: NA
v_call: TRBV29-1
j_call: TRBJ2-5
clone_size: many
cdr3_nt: TGCAGCGCCCTTGGGGGCAGGATGAAAGAGACCCAGTACTTC
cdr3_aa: CSALGGRMKETQYF

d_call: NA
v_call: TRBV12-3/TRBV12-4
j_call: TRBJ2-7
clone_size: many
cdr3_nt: TGTGCCAGCAGTCCCCAGGTCTCGGCAGGGGAGTACGAGCAGTACTTC
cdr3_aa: CASSPQVSAGEYEQYF

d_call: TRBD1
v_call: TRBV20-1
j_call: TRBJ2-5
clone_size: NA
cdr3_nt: TGCAGTGCCCTGGACAGGGGGCGGGAGACCCAGTACTTC
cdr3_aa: CSALDRGRETQYF

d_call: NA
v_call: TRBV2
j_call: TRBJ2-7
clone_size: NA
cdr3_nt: TGTGCCAGCTTGGGAACGACAGGCGGCTACGAGCAGTACTTC
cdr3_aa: CASLGTTGGYEQYF

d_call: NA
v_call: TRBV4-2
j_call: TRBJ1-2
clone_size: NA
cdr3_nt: TGTGCCAGCAGCCACCAGACAGGCAAAGGCTACACCTTC
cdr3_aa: CASSHQTGKGYTF

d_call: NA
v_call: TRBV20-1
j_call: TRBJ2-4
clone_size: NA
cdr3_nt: TGCAGTGCTAGATGGTGGGGTGGCAGGGGAGGAAACATTCAGTACTTC
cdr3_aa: CSARWWGGRGGNIQYF

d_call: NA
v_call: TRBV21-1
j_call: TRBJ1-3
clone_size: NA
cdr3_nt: TGTGCCAGCAGCAAGGGGGGGCGGTACTCTGGAAACACCATATATTTT
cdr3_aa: CASSKGGRYSGNTIYF

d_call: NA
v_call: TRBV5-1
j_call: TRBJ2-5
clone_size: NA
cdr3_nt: TGCGCCAGCAGCTTGGGTTCAGGGTCGGAGACCCAGTACTTC
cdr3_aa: CASSLGSGSETQYF

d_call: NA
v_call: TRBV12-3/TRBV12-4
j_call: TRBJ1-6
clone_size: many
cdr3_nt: TGTGCCAGCAGCCGGAGCCACTCCGGGTTCCCTTCACCCCTCCACTTT
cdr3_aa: CASSRSHSGFPSPLHF

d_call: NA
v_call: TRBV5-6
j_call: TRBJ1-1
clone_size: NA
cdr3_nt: TGTGCCAGCAGCTTGGGGCGGCCGTCCACTGAAGCTTTCTTT
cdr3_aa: CASSLGRPSTEAFF

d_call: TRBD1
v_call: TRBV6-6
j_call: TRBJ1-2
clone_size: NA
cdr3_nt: TGTGCCAGCAGTTACCCGGACAGGAACTATGGCTACACCTTC
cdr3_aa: CASSYPDRNYGYTF

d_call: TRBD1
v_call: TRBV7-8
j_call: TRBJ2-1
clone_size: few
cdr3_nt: TGTGCCAGCAGCAAAACGACAGGGCCCAATGAGCAGTTCTTC
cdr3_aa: CASSKTTGPNEQFF